The rows below give T cell receptor beta chains drawn from one sample of a study of graft-versus-host responses after intestinal transplantation. TCRdb's copy holds only in-frame clones and misses some; the assay was immunoSEQ multiplex PCR. The data contain about 120,000 clones, roughly 91% of them singletons. These receptors have no identified antigens. The sample in question was unstimulated CD4+ T cells sorted from spleen or lymph node cells, obtained before intestinal transplant. The receptors stem from a human donor who received an intestinal transplant. Both conserved end residues are part of each CDR3. The D gene is left open where the match is weak. Where a row states a size, it is once, few, many or the class of an expanded clone; other rows omit it.

j_call v_call clone_size d_call cdr3_aa cdr3_nt
TRBJ2-1 TRBV18 NA NA CASSPMSQYNEQFF TGTGCCAGCTCCCCAATGTCACAGTACAATGAGCAGTTCTTC
TRBJ2-7 TRBV6-5 few NA CATRSYEQYF TGTGCCACCAGAAGCTACGAGCAGTACTTC
TRBJ1-2 TRBV5-6 NA NA CASSLAGEGYGYTF TGTGCCAGCAGCTTGGCAGGGGAAGGGTATGGCTACACCTTC
TRBJ1-1 TRBV28 NA NA CASSLMGTAFF TGTGCCAGCAGTTTAATGGGGACGGCTTTCTTT
TRBJ2-5 TRBV5-4 NA NA CASSSPQSETQYF TGTGCCAGCAGCTCTCCGCAAAGTGAGACCCAGTACTTC
TRBJ2-1 TRBV5-4 NA NA CASSWDRHNEQFF TGTGCCAGCAGCTGGGACCGTCACAATGAGCAGTTCTTC
TRBJ2-7 TRBV5-1 NA TRBD1 CASHRTGGYEQYF TGCGCCAGCCACCGGACAGGGGGCTACGAGCAGTACTTC
TRBJ1-4 TRBV5-1 few NA CASSLGTTNEKLFF TGCGCCAGCAGCTTGGGTACAACTAATGAAAAACTGTTTTTT
TRBJ1-1 TRBV9 NA TRBD1 CASSVGQGAGTEAFF TGTGCCAGCAGCGTTGGACAGGGGGCTGGCACTGAAGCTTTCTTT
TRBJ1-1 TRBV5-1 NA NA CASAFSTDWAAFF TGCGCCAGCGCATTCTCGACTGACTGGGCCGCTTTCTTT
TRBJ2-3 TRBV19 NA TRBD2 CASSTLAGGWDTQYF TGTGCCAGTAGTACTCTAGCGGGAGGTTGGGATACGCAGTATTTT
TRBJ1-2 TRBV7-9 NA NA CASSPMGGAGTSGYTF TGTGCCAGCAGCCCCATGGGAGGGGCGGGGACAAGTGGCTACACCTTC
TRBJ1-4 TRBV28 once TRBD1 CASSPRTGKHWEKLFF TGTGCCAGCAGTCCGCGGACAGGGAAGCATTGGGAAAAACTGTTTTTT
TRBJ2-1 TRBV2 NA NA CASILAEHAGLDNEQFF TGTGCCAGCATCTTAGCGGAGCACGCGGGATTGGACAATGAGCAGTTCTTC
TRBJ2-3 TRBV29-1 NA NA CSVAASTDTQYF TGCAGCGTGGCCGCTAGCACAGATACGCAGTATTTT